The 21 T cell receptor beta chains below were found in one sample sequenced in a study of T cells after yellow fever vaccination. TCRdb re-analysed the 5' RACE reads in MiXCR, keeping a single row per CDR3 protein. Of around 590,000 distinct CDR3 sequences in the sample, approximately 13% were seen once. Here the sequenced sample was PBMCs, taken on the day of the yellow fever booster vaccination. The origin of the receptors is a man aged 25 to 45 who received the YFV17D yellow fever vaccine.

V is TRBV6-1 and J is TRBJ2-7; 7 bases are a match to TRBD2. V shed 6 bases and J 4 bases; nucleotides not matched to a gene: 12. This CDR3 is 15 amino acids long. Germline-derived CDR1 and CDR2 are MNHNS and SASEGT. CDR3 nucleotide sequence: TGTGCCAGCAGCCGTCTAGCAAGGGGAGGGTACGAGCAGTACTTC. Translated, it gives CASSRLARGGYEQYF.

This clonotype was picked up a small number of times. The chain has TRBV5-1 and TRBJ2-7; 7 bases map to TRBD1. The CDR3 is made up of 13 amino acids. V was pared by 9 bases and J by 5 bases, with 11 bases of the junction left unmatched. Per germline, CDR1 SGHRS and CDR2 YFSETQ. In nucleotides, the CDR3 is TGCGCCACCAAGGGGGACAGAAGGAACGAGCAGTACTTC. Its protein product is CATKGDRRNEQYF.

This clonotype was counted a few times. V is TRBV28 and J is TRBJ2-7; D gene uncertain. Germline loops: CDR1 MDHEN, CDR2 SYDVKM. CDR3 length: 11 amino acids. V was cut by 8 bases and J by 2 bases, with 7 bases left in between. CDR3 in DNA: TGTGCCAGCCGAGGTCCCTACGAGCAGTACTTC. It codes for CASRGPYEQYF.

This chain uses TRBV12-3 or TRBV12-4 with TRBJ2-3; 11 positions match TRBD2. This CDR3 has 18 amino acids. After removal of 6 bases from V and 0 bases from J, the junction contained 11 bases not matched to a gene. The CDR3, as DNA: TGTGCCAGCAGCTTGACAAGGACTAGCGGGTTTAGCACAGATACGCAGTATTTT. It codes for CASSLTRTSGFSTDTQYF.

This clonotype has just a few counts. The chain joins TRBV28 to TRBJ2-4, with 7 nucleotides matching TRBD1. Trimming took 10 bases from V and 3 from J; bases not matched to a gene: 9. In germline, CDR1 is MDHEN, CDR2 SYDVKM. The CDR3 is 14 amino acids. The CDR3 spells CATRQGGVKNIQYF. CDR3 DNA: TGTGCCACCCGACAGGGTGGGGTCAAAAACATTCAGTACTTC. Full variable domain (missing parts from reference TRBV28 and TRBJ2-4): DVKVTQSSRYLVKRTGEKVFLECVQDMDHENMFWYRQDPGLGLRLIYFSYDVKMKEKGDIPEGYSVSREKKERFSLILESASTNQTSMYLCATRQGGVKNIQYFGAGTRLSVL.

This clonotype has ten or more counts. In DNA form, the CDR3 reads TGTGCCAGCCAGGGCCTCATACAGAACACCGGGGAGCTGTTTTTT. Protein sequence: CASQGLIQNTGELFF. The chain employs TRBV7-2 and TRBJ2-2; the D gene is possibly TRBD1 (5 bases). The V end was cut by 8 bases, the J end by 1 base, with 14 bases between. The germline V gene has CDR1 SGHTA and CDR2 FQGNSA. The CDR3 loop spans 15 amino acids. Together with reference TRBV7-2 and TRBJ2-2, the CDR3 gives the full variable domain: GAGVSQSPSNKVTEKGKDVELRCDPISGHTALYWYRQSLGQGLEFLIYFQGNSAPDKSGLPSDRFSAERTGGSVSTLTIQRTQQEDSAVYLCASQGLIQNTGELFFGEGSRLTVL.

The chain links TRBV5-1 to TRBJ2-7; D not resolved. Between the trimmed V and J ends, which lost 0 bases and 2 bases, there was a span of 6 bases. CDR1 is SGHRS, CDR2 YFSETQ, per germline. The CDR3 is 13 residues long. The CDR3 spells CASSLDAAYEQYF. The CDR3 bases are TGCGCCAGCAGCTTGGACGCGGCCTACGAGCAGTACTTC.

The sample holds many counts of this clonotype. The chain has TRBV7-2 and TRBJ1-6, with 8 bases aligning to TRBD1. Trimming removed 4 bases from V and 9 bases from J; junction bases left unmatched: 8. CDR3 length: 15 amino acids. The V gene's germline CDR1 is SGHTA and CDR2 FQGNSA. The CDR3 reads CASSYIQGGRSPLHF. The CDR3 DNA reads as TGTGCCAGCAGCTATATACAGGGGGGGCGTTCACCCCTCCACTTT. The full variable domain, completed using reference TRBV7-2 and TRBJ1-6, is GAGVSQSPSNKVTEKGKDVELRCDPISGHTALYWYRQSLGQGLEFLIYFQGNSAPDKSGLPSDRFSAERTGGSVSTLTIQRTQQEDSAVYLCASSYIQGGRSPLHFGNGTRLTVT.

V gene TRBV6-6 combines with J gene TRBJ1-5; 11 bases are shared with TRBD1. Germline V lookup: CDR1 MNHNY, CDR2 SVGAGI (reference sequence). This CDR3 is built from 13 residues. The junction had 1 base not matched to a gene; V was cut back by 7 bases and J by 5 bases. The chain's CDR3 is CASKGQGDQPQHF. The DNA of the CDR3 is TGTGCCAGCAAGGGACAGGGGGATCAGCCCCAGCATTTT.

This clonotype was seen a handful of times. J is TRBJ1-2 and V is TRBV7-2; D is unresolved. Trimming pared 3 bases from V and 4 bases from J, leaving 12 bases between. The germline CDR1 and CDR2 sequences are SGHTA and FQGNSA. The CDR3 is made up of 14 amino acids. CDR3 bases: TGTGCCAGCAGCTTTAACCTCGTCAGCTATGGCTACACCTTC. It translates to CASSFNLVSYGYTF.

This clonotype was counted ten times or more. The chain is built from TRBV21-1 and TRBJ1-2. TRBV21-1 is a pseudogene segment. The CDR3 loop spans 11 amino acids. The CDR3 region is CAIMDFYGYTF. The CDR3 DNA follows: TGTGCTATCATGGACTTCTATGGCTACACCTTC.

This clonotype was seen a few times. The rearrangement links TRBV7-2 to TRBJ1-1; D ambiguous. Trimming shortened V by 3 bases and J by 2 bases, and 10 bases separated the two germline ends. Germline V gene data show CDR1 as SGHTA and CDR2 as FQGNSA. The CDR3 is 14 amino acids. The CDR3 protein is CASSFLNLNTEAFF. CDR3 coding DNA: TGTGCCAGCAGCTTCCTCAACCTCAACACTGAAGCTTTCTTT. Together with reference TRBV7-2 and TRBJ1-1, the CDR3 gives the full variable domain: GAGVSQSPSNKVTEKGKDVELRCDPISGHTALYWYRQSLGQGLEFLIYFQGNSAPDKSGLPSDRFSAERTGGSVSTLTIQRTQQEDSAVYLCASSFLNLNTEAFFGQGTRLTVV.

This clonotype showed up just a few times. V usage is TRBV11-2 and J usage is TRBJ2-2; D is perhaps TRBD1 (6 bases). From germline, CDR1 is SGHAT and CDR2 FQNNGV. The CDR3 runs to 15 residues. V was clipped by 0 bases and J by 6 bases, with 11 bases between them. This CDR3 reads CASSLDLTGSGELFF. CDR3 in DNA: TGTGCCAGCAGCTTAGATCTTACAGGGTCCGGGGAGCTGTTTTTT.

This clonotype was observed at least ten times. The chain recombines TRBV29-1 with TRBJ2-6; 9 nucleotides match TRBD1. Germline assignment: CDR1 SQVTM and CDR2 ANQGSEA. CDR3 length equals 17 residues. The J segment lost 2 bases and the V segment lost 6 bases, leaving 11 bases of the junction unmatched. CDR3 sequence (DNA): TGCAGCGTCCTTCACAGGGGGCGCCTGGCTGGGGCCAACGTCCTGACTTTC. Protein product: CSVLHRGRLAGANVLTF. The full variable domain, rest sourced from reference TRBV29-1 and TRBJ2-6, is SAVISQKPSRDICQRGTSLTIQCQVDSQVTMMFWYRQQPGQSLTLIATANQGSEATYESGFVIDKFPISRPNLTFSTLTVSNMSPEDSSIYLCSVLHRGRLAGANVLTFGAGSRLTVL.

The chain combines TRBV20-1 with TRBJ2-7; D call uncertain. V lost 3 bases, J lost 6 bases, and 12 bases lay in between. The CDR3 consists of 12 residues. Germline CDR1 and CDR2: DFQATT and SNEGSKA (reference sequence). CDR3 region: CSARPQFGEQYF. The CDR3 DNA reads TGCAGTGCTAGGCCTCAATTCGGCGAGCAGTACTTC.

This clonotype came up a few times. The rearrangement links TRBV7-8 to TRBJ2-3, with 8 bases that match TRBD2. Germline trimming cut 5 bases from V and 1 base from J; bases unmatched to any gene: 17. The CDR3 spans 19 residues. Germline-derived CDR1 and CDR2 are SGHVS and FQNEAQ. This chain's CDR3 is CASSPGGAGASLGTDTQYF. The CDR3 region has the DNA TGTGCCAGCAGCCCCGGGGGGGCTGGGGCGTCGTTAGGCACAGATACGCAGTATTTT.

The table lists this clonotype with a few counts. The CDR3: CASSRGVMLGWTEAFF. The CDR3 coding sequence is TGCGCCAGCAGCCGAGGGGTAATGCTAGGTTGGACTGAAGCTTTCTTT. The chain is built from TRBV4-3 and TRBJ1-1, with D possibly TRBD1 on 5 matching bases. CDR1 and CDR2 from the germline V gene are LGHNA and YSLEER. The CDR3 runs to 16 residues. V was trimmed by 4 bases and J by 5 bases, leaving 20 bases between them.

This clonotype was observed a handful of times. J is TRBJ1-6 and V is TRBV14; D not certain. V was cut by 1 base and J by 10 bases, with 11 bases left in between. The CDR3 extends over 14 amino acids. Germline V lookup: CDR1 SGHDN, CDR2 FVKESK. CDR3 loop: CASSQGWGRSPLHF. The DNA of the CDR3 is TGTGCCAGCAGCCAAGGGTGGGGAAGGTCACCCCTCCACTTT.

The CDR3 region is CASSTKDTQYF. The CDR3 coding sequence is TGCGCCAGCAGCACCAAGGATACGCAGTATTTT. The gene calls are TRBV5-1 and TRBJ2-3, with D unclear. The V end was cut by 4 bases, the J end by 6 bases, with 6 bases between. This CDR3 spans 11 amino acids. The germline V gene encodes CDR1 SGHRS and CDR2 YFSETQ.

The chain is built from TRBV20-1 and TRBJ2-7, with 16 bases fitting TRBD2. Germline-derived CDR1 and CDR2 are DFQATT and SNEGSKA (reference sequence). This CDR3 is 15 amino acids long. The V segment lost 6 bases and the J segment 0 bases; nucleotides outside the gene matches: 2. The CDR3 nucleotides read TGCAGTGCAGGGACTAGCGGGAGGGCCTCCTACGAGCAGTACTTC. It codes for CSAGTSGRASYEQYF.

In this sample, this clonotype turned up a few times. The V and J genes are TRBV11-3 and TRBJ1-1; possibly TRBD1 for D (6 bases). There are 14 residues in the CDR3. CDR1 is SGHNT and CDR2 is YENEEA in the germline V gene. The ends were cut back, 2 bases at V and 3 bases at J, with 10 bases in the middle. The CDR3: CASSLKGGYTEAFF. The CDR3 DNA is TGTGCCAGCAGCTTAAAGGGGGGCTACACTGAAGCTTTCTTT.